This record covers a single T cell receptor beta chain. The data belong to a study of blood T cell repertoires in COVID-19. In the study overall: Spain, Italy and the United States supplied samples that represented acute and convalescent COVID-19.

The CDR3 has 13 residues. V was clipped by 4 bases and J by 14 bases, with 19 bases between them. CDR1 and CDR2 (germline): SEHNR, FQNEAQ (reference sequence). The data were produced by immunoSEQ multiplex PCR, yet TCRdb's version contains in-frame clones alone and is incomplete. This table has over 150,000 clones, approximately 90% appearing once. This sequence joins TRBV7-9 and TRBJ2-3; tentatively, D is TRBD2 (5 bases). This clonotype was sampled from a woman between 18 and 29 years old who had recovered from COVID-19. Sequencing was carried out using peripheral blood. The CDR3 region is CASSSIPGSTLYF. For the CDR3, the DNA is TGTGCCAGCAGCTCAATTCCGGGATCAACGTTGTATTTT.